This T cell receptor beta chain stems from a study of OX40 agonist ivuxolimab in advanced cancers. Study-level information: Intravenous ivuxolimab at 0.01 to 10 mg/kg was given to patients every 2 weeks.

CDR3 length: 12 residues. Germline CDR1 is SGHNT and CDR2 is YYREEE (reference sequence). Trimming took 4 bases from V and 1 from J, leaving 5 bases between them. Method: immunoSEQ multiplex PCR; TCRdb's copy keeps in-frame clones and lacks some. The table includes under 85,000 clones, 80% to 90% detected once. Notes on this clone: Other DNA sequences in the same sample also yield this CDR3.

The input for sequencing was CD4+ or CD8+ T cells sorted from blood, taken in a trial of the OX40 agonist ivuxolimab. The rearrangement joins TRBV5-4 to TRBJ1-1; the D is unclear. The sequence came from an adult with an advanced solid tumor such as melanoma, head and neck, liver or kidney cancer. This chain's CDR3 is CASSRSNTEAFF. The CDR3 DNA reads as TGTGCCAGCAGCCGGTCGAACACTGAAGCTTTCTTT.